Here is one T cell receptor (beta chain) with its context. Its antigen is not known. The record originates from a study of a mutant IDH1 vaccine in newly diagnosed glioma. For the study at large: Mean patient age was around 40 years; around 62% were male and approximately 38% female.

Time point given: week 11, during vaccination. Every vaccine dose comprised 300 ug of mutant IDH1 20-mer peptide plus topical imiquimod. Repertoires were generated with immunoSEQ multiplex PCR, while TCRdb's copy carries only in-frame clones and drops some. The repertoire holds about 64,000 clones, roughly 83% seen once, with approximately 9.1% in the top ten. Sequenced here: PBMCs, sampled from a glioma patient whose treatment included an IDH1 peptide vaccine. The sequence was obtained from a woman in her fifties or sixties with glioma.

The CDR3 region is CASMVKGQAHYGYTF. The CDR3 DNA follows: TGTGCCAGCATGGTGAAAGGACAGGCTCACTATGGCTACACCTTC. V is TRBV28 and J is TRBJ1-2, with 7 positions matching TRBD1. CDR1 and CDR2 (germline): MDHEN, SYDVKM. The junction had 11 bases not matched to a gene; V was cut back by 7 bases and J by 3 bases. The CDR3 has 15 residues.